A single sample is the source of the 4 T cell receptor beta chains below, sequenced in a study of OX40 agonist ivuxolimab in advanced cancers. The method was immunoSEQ multiplex PCR; TCRdb's version includes in-frame clones alone and lacks a portion of them. The table shows about 36,000 clones, with 74% occurring only once. Sequencing used CD4+ or CD8+ T cells sorted from blood, obtained in a trial of the OX40 agonist ivuxolimab. These receptors were taken from an adult with an advanced solid tumor such as melanoma, head and neck, liver or kidney cancer.

This clone appeared once. This chain connects TRBV6-5 to TRBJ1-1; a possible D gene is TRBD1 (5 bases). This CDR3 comprises 13 residues. V lost 4 bases and J lost 5, with 11 bases in between. Per germline, CDR1 MNHEY and CDR2 SVGAGI. CDR3 sequence (DNA): TGTGCCAGCAGTTCTTGGAGGGGTACTGAAGCTTTCTTT. Translated: CASSSWRGTEAFF.

The genes are TRBV4-1 and TRBJ2-3; D tentatively reads TRBD1 or TRBD2 (5 bases each). CDR1 MGHRA and CDR2 YSYEKL come from the germline V gene. Trimming shortened V by 1 base and J by 4 bases, and 15 bases separated the two germline ends. The length of the CDR3 is 16 residues. The CDR3 is CASSQVGPQVSDTQYF. CDR3 bases: TGCGCCAGCAGCCAAGTGGGACCTCAGGTTTCAGATACGCAGTATTTT.

The V call is TRBV28, the J call TRBJ1-2, with TRBD1 as a possible D gene (5 bases). The CDR3 loop spans 13 amino acids. CDR1 is MDHEN and CDR2 is SYDVKM in the germline V gene. The V end was cut by 6 bases, the J end by 7 bases, with 15 bases between. In DNA, the CDR3 is TGTGCCAGCAGGCCGACCGGGACGGCTGGCTACACCTTC. Translated: CASRPTGTAGYTF.

The genes are TRBV2 and TRBJ1-1, with D maybe TRBD1 (5 bases). CDR3 length equals 14 residues. With 7 bases removed from V and 2 bases from J, the gap between germline ends came to 14 bases. CDR1 SNHLY and CDR2 FYNNEI come from the germline V gene. The CDR3 coding sequence is TGTGCCAGCAACCAGGCGCAGGGTAACACTGAAGCTTTCTTT. This sequence encodes CASNQAQGNTEAFF.